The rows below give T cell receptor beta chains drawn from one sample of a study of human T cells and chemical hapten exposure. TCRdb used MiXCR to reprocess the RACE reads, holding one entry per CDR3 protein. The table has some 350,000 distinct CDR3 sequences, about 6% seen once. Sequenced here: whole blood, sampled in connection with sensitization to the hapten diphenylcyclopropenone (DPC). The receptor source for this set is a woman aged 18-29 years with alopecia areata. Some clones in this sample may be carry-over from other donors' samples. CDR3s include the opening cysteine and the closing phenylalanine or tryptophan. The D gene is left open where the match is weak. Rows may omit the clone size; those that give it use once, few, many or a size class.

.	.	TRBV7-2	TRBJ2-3	TGTGCCAGCAGCCCGCTGGAGCTACAGGGAACAGATACGCAGTATTTT	CASSPLELQGTDTQYF
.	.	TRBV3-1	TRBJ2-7	TGTGCCAGCAGCCAAGGTCCTTGGGAGCAGTACTTC	CASSQGPWEQYF
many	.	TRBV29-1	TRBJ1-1	TGCAGCGTTTACGAGGGACTGGAAGCTTTCTTT	CSVYEGLEAFF
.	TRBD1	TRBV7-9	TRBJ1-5	TGTGCCAGCAGCCTGGACAGGGACGCTCAGCCCCAGCATTTT	CASSLDRDAQPQHF
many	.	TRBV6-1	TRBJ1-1	TGTGCCAGCAGTGCCCACTTTGGCCCAGGAACTGAAGCTTTCTTT	CASSAHFGPGTEAFF
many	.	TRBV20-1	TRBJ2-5	TGCAGTGCTAGAGGGGGCTCCCACAGGGGGGGCACCCAAGAGACCCAGTACTTC	CSARGGSHRGGTQETQYF
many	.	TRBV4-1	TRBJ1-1	TGCGCCAGCAGCCAAGATGGTAGGTTACTGAACACTGAAGCTTTCTTT	CASSQDGRLLNTEAFF
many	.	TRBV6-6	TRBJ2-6	TGTGCCAGCAAGAGGGCTGGGGCCAACGTCCTGACTTTC	CASKRAGANVLTF
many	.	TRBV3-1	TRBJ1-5	TGTGCCAGCAGCCAAGCCGGAAGTAGCAATCAGCCCCAGCATTTT	CASSQAGSSNQPQHF
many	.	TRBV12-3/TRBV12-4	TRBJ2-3	TGTGCCAGCAGCCGTGGCACCTACACAGATACGCAGTATTTT	CASSRGTYTDTQYF
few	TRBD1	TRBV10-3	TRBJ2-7	TGTGCCATCAGTCGAAGGGGGCCTAGCTCCTACGAGCAGTACTTC	CAISRRGPSSYEQYF
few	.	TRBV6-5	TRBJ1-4	TGTGCCACAGGGTGGGCGGCTGAACTGTTTTTT	CATGWAAELFF
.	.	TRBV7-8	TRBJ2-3	TGTGCCAGCAGCCCCCTGGGGCGGACGCAGTATTTT	CASSPLGRTQYF
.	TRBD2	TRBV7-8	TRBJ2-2	TGTGCCAGCAGCTTACTACGGACTAGCGGGACCACCGGGGAGCTGTTTTTT	CASSLLRTSGTTGELFF
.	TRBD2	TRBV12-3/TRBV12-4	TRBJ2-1	TGTGCCAGCAGCCCGCCCGGGGGGGGATACAATGAGCAGTTCTTC	CASSPPGGGYNEQFF
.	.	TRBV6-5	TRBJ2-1	TGTGCCAGCAGTTACTCATCCGGCGGTGAATCCTACAATGAGCAGTTCTTC	CASSYSSGGESYNEQFF
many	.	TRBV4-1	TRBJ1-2	TGCGCCAGCAGCCACGGGCCGGGGGACTATGGCTACACCTTC	CASSHGPGDYGYTF
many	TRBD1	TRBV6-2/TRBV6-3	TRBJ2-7	TGTGCCAGCAGTTGGACAGGGGGCTACGAGCAGTACTTC	CASSWTGGYEQYF
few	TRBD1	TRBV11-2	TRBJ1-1	TGTGCCAGCAGCTTAGGGTTGGACAGGGCGAACACTGAAGCTTTCTTT	CASSLGLDRANTEAFF
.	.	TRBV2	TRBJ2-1	TGTGCCAGCAGTGTTTCTAGCGCTAGCTCCTACAATGAGCAGTTCTTC	CASSVSSASSYNEQFF